The rows below give T cell receptor beta chains drawn from one sample of a study of OX40 agonist ivuxolimab in advanced cancers. Method: immunoSEQ multiplex PCR; TCRdb's copy keeps in-frame clones and lacks some. The sample has over 65,000 clones, 80% to 90% seen once; the top ten hold under 2%. The sequencing here drew on CD4+ or CD8+ T cells sorted from blood, taken in a trial of the OX40 agonist ivuxolimab. These receptors came from an adult with an advanced solid tumor such as melanoma, head and neck, liver or kidney cancer. The CDR3 runs from the conserved cysteine through the conserved F or W. Fields, in order: V gene, J gene, CDR3 protein.

TRBV5-4	TRBJ2-6	CASSYNGGSGANVLTF
TRBV7-2	TRBJ1-2	CASSRQAGYGYTF
TRBV4-1	TRBJ2-1	CASSATPGQGIHEQFF
TRBV5-1	TRBJ1-1	CASSLEGNDLEAFF
TRBV18	TRBJ2-1	CASSSTSGGHNEQFF
TRBV7-9	TRBJ2-5	CASSFGGRETQYF
TRBV7-9	TRBJ1-2	CASSFSRSNYGYTF
TRBV19	TRBJ1-2	CASTPSGAANYGYTF
TRBV6-1	TRBJ1-2	CASSETGHGYTF
TRBV5-1	TRBJ2-5	CASSLALGSQETQYF
TRBV28	TRBJ1-5	CASSGQGWQPQHF
TRBV5-1	TRBJ1-1	CASSPQSGAITEAFF
TRBV7-2	TRBJ2-7	CASSLTAYEQYF
TRBV5-1	TRBJ1-2	CASSVTGDYGYTF
TRBV11-2	TRBJ2-4	CASSLARLAKNIQYF
TRBV11-3	TRBJ2-7	CASSKRQGAGDEQYF
TRBV19	TRBJ1-1	CASMRLGLSLKNTEAFF
TRBV6-6	TRBJ1-6	CAIRTGNSPLHF
TRBV19	TRBJ1-5	CASSLPGHRSNQPQHF
TRBV28	TRBJ1-4	CASSPLRTGVEEKLFF
TRBV5-1	TRBJ1-5	CASSFGPVGVGQPQHF
TRBV5-1	TRBJ1-2	CASSLGGLGYTF
TRBV19	TRBJ1-4	CASTLTGGALREKLFF
TRBV18	TRBJ2-5	CASSPPSGGGGTQYF
TRBV2	TRBJ2-3	CASSGTRTDTQYF